These 15 T cell receptor beta chains were all obtained from the same sample, sequenced in a study of beta chain bispecific antibodies for T cell cancers. TCRdb re-analysed the 5' RACE reads in MiXCR, keeping a single row per CDR3 protein. Here the sample spans about 20,000 distinct CDR3 sequences, approximately 2% being singletons. Expansion lasted 2 to 4 days, with either anti-CD3 antibody OKT3 or CD3/CD28 beads. These TCRs are of unknown antigen specificity. General observations from the study: In these mixed samples, most targeted TRBV reads derived from the leukemia cell line. The TRBV12-3 share of total TRBV signal fell about 99% after anti-TRBV12 rather than anti-CD19 exposure.

Sequenced here: healthy donor T cells cultured with leukemia cells, sampled from a culture containing a bispecific antibody targeting TCR Vbeta12. The origin of the receptors is a human donor in good health. Some clones in this sample may be carry-over from other donors' samples.

In this sample, this clonotype turned up many times. The rearrangement uses TRBV5-6 and TRBJ2-3; 7 bases align to TRBD2. The CDR3 loop spans 15 amino acids. The germline gives CDR1 SGHDT, CDR2 YYEEEE. Trimming cost V 0 bases and J 7 bases; bases outside gene matches: 8. The CDR3 DNA is TGTGCCAGCAGCTTGGGCCTAGCGGCAGCGAATACGCAGTATTTT. It yields the protein CASSLGLAAANTQYF.

This clonotype appeared many times. V usage is TRBV28 and J usage is TRBJ2-1, with TRBD2 matching over 7 bases. The trim removed 4 bases at V and 8 bases at J, leaving 11 bases unmatched. In germline, CDR1 is MDHEN, CDR2 SYDVKM. This CDR3 has 15 amino acids. The CDR3 bases are TGTGCCAGCAGTTATTCGGGCGGGGGTCGGGATGAGCAGTTCTTC. Amino acids: CASSYSGGGRDEQFF.

This clonotype was recorded many times. The gene calls are TRBV6-1 and TRBJ1-4, with D possibly being TRBD1 (6 bases). This CDR3 comprises 18 residues. Germline loops: CDR1 MNHNS, CDR2 SASEGT. Deletions cut 10 bases from V and 3 bases from J, with 27 bases between. As DNA, the CDR3 is TGTGCCACCACTGATTTGATGACTAACAGGGTACCTAATGAAAAACTGTTTTTT. Translation: CATTDLMTNRVPNEKLFF.

This clonotype was seen repeatedly, ten times or more. J is TRBJ2-3 and V is TRBV7-3; 15 nucleotides line up with TRBD2. Germline CDR1 reads SGHTA; CDR2 reads FQGTGA. The V segment lost 5 bases and the J segment 8 bases; nucleotides outside the gene matches: 11. The CDR3 is 17 residues long. For the CDR3, the DNA is TGTGCCAGCAGCATCCAGGGACTAGCGGGGGGTTCTGGTACGCAGTATTTT. Amino acids: CASSIQGLAGGSGTQYF.

In this sample, this clonotype turned up many times. This chain uses TRBV5-5 with TRBJ2-5; no firm D call. Germline V gives CDR1 SGHKS, CDR2 YYEKEE (reference sequence). This CDR3 has 15 residues. Deletions cut 0 bases from V and 4 bases from J, with 13 bases between. The CDR3 bases are TGTGCCAGCAGCTTGGAGAAGGGATTTCCAGAGACCCAGTACTTC. Protein sequence: CASSLEKGFPETQYF.

Points on this clonotype: A much bigger clone sits one base away, suggesting this may be a read error. The chain has TRBV14 and TRBJ2-1; tentatively, D is TRBD2 (7 bases). The CDR3 is 18 amino acids. V was cut by 3 bases and J by 3 bases, with 21 bases left in between. Germline V gives CDR1 SGHDN, CDR2 FVKESK. The CDR3 DNA is TGTGCCAGCAGCCAGAGGGGGGGCGGACGAAACAACTACAATGAGCAGTTCTTC. Protein sequence: CASSQRGGGRNNYNEQFF. The complete variable domain, with remaining parts taken from reference TRBV14 and TRBJ2-1, reads EAGVTQFPSHSVIEKGQTVTLRCDPISGHDNLYWYRRVMGKEIKFLLHFVKESKQDESGMPNNRFLAERTGGTYSTLKVQPAELEDSGVYFCASSQRGGGRNNYNEQFFGPGTRLTVL.

This clonotype was seen at least ten times. The chain uses TRBV5-1 and TRBJ1-4; D remains ambiguous. The CDR3 is 15 residues long. Trimming took 2 bases from V and 5 from J, leaving 13 bases between them. Per the germline V gene, CDR1 is SGHRS and CDR2 is YFSETQ. The CDR3 DNA reads as TGCGCCAGCAGCTTAACTGGGCAAATAAATGAAAAACTGTTTTTT. Encoded protein: CASSLTGQINEKLFF.

This clonotype was seen many times. V gene TRBV21-1 combines with J gene TRBJ2-2; the listed D gene, TRBD2, was not tested against the DNA. TRBV21-1 is designated a pseudogene. This CDR3 has 15 amino acids. CDR3 sequence: CASSARLAGNGELFF. The CDR3 DNA follows: TGTGCCAGCAGCGCGAGACTAGCGGGAAACGGGGAGCTGTTTTTT.

This clonotype was picked up many times. The chain is built from TRBV2 and TRBJ2-2; a weak D match, TRBD2 (6 bases). V lost 6 bases and J lost 6, with 17 bases in between. The germline V gene has CDR1 SNHLY and CDR2 FYNNEI. This CDR3 has 15 amino acids. CDR3 nucleotide sequence: TGTGCCAGCAGAAGGACCCCCGGGGAGGCCGGGGAGCTGTTTTTT. It yields the protein CASRRTPGEAGELFF.

This clonotype was picked up a small number of times. This chain connects TRBV7-9 to TRBJ2-7, with D unresolved. The ends were cut back, 1 base at V and 2 bases at J, with 6 bases in the middle. The germline CDR1 and CDR2 sequences are SEHNR and FQNEAQ (reference sequence). The CDR3 contains 13 residues. The CDR3 region is CASSLVGPYEQYF. CDR3 sequence (DNA): TGTGCCAGCAGCTTAGTAGGGCCCTACGAGCAGTACTTC.

At least ten counts were recorded for this clonotype. The rearrangement joins TRBV27 to TRBJ1-3, with D tentatively TRBD1 (5 bases). The CDR3 spans 14 residues. Trimming removed 6 bases from V and 2 bases from J, with 11 bases in between. Looked up from germline, CDR1 is MNHEY and CDR2 is SMNVEV (reference sequence). The CDR3 loop reads CASSLRGAGNTIYF. Here the CDR3 DNA reads TGTGCCAGCAGCCTCCGGGGGGCTGGAAACACCATATATTTT.

This clonotype has a count of ten or more. The rearrangement links TRBV7-9 to TRBJ2-1, with D maybe TRBD1 (5 bases). The CDR3 runs to 15 residues. Germline lookup yields CDR1 SEHNR and CDR2 FQNEAQ (reference sequence). The V and J ends lost 5 bases and 0 bases respectively, with 11 bases between them. DNA for the CDR3: TGTGCCAGCAGCCGCCGACAGAGCTCCTACAATGAGCAGTTCTTC. This translates into CASSRRQSSYNEQFF.

This clonotype showed up many times. This rearrangement joins TRBV20-1 to TRBJ2-3; TRBD2 might be the D (6 bases). V was pared by 8 bases and J by 4 bases, with 22 bases between. CDR1 is DFQATT, CDR2 SNEGSKA, per germline (reference sequence). The CDR3 has 15 amino acids. The CDR3 is CSTRDQRASPDTQYF. CDR3 nucleotide sequence: TGCAGTACCCGTGACCAGCGGGCCTCTCCAGATACGCAGTATTTT.

Many counts were recorded for this clonotype. This chain joins TRBV9 and TRBJ2-7; D is possibly TRBD2 (5 bases). This CDR3 comprises 14 residues. Germline V gene lookup returns CDR1 SGDLS and CDR2 YYNGEE. The V end lost 0 bases, the J end lost 3 bases, and 10 bases lay between the germline ends. The chain's CDR3 is CASSVGLGGYEQYF. Written as DNA, the CDR3 is TGTGCCAGCAGCGTAGGGTTAGGAGGCTACGAGCAGTACTTC. The full variable domain, completed using reference TRBV9 and TRBJ2-7, is DSGVTQTPKHLITATGQRVTLRCSPRSGDLSVYWYQQSLDQGLQFLIQYYNGEERAKGNILERFSAQQFPDLHSELNLSSLELGDSALYFCASSVGLGGYEQYFGPGTRLTVT.

Many counts were recorded for this clonotype. J is TRBJ1-2 and V is TRBV6-5; possibly TRBD1 for D (6 bases). Germline V lookup: CDR1 MNHEY, CDR2 SVGAGI. The CDR3 totals 13 residues. V lost 4 bases and J lost 10, with 16 bases in between. The CDR3 region has the DNA TGTGCCAGCAGTTCCCAGAACGGACAGCTCTACACCTTC. This sequence encodes CASSSQNGQLYTF.